This T cell receptor beta chain was recovered during a study of CD8+ T cells in alopecia areata. General observations from the study: Elevated clonality characterized lesional scalp relative to normal scalp, particularly in alopecia totalis/universalis. Many expanded lesional clones persisted in scalp and blood during tofacitinib treatment.

Sample treatment: oral pan-JAK inhibitor, 5-10 mg twice daily. The researchers isolated CD4+ and CD8+ T cells from PBMCs by sorting. Notes on this clone: Antigen specificity is unknown.

The length of the CDR3 is 13 residues. V lost 1 base and J 5 bases, leaving 6 bases between the germline ends. Germline values: CDR1 LNHDA, CDR2 SQIVND (reference sequence). Reverse transcription of extracted RNA yielded cDNA, which provided the sequencing template. Profiled with immunoSEQ multiplex PCR; TCRdb holds only in-frame clones, not every one. The sample has 90,000 or so clones, about 40% seen once. The clonotype was recovered from a human donor with alopecia areata. The source was CD8+ T cells sorted from blood, collected at week 24, from a patient treated with tofacitinib. The chain carries TRBV19 and TRBJ2-1; D call uncertain. The CDR3 nucleotides are TGTGCCAGTAGTATAGGGCAGAACAATGAGCAGTTCTTC. Translated, it gives CASSIGQNNEQFF. The full variable domain, with the rest looked up from reference TRBV19 and TRBJ2-1, is DGGITQSPKYLFRKEGQNVTLSCEQNLNHDAMYWYRQDPGQGLRLIYYSQIVNDFQKGDIAEGYSVSREKKESFPLTVTSAQKNPTAFYLCASSIGQNNEQFFGPGTRLTVL.